Here is one TCR beta chain with its context. As yet, its antigen is unknown. The method was immunoSEQ multiplex PCR; TCRdb's version includes in-frame clones alone and lacks a portion of them. The table shows about 2.1 million clones, with 90% to 95% occurring only once. This sample was taken from a study of shared clonotypes between healthy human individuals. The study's findings and limits: Non-shared clonotypes showed lower generation probabilities than clonotypes common to all four donors. The authors expected sequencing depth to affect clonotype sharing among donors.

The naive CD8 population came from CD45RO-negative cells selected for CCR7, without terminally differentiated effector memory CD45RA+ cells. Trimming removed 2 bases from V and 5 bases from J, with 16 bases in between. This CDR3 contains 15 residues. The germline CDR1 and CDR2 sequences are SGHAT and FQNNGV. The V and J genes are TRBV11-2 and TRBJ2-7; D is tentatively TRBD1 or TRBD2 (5 bases each). The sample taken for sequencing was naive CD8+ T cells from PBMCs. The TCR sequence derives from a man aged 18-30 years in good health. Some clones in this sample may be carry-over from other donors' samples. CDR3 nucleotide sequence: TGTGCCAGCAGCTTATATTCCTCGGGGACCAACGAGCAGTACTTC. Its protein is CASSLYSSGTNEQYF.